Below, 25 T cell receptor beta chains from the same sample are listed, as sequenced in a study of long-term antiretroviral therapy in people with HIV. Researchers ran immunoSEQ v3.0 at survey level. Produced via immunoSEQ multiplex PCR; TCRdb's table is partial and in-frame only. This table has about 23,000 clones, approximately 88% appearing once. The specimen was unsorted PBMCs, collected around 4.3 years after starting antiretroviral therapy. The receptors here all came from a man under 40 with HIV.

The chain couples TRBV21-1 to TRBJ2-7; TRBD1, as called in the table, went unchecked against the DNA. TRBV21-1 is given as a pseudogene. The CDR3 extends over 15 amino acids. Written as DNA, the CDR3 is TGTGCCAGCAGCATAAACCGGGACAAAGCCTACGAGCAGTACTTC. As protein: CASSINRDKAYEQYF.

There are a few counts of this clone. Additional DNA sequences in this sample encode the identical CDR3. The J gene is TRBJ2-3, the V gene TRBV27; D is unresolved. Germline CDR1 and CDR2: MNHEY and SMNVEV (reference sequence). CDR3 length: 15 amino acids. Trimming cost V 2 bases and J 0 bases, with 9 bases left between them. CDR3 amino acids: CASSLGSSSTDTQYF. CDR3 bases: TGTGCCAGCAGTTTAGGGTCCTCTAGCACAGATACGCAGTATTTT.

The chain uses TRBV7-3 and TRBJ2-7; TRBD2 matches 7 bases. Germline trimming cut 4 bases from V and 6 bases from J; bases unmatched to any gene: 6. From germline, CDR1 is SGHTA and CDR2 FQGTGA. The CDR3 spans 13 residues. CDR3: CASSSGLVGEQYF. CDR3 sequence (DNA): TGTGCCAGCAGCTCTGGACTAGTTGGCGAGCAGTACTTC.

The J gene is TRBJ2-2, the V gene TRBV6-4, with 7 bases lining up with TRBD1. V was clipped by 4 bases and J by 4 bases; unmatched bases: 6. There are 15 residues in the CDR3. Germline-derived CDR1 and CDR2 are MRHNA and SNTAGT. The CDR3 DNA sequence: TGTGCCAGCAGTGGACAGGGAGAGGGCACCGGGGAGCTGTTTTTT. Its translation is CASSGQGEGTGELFF.

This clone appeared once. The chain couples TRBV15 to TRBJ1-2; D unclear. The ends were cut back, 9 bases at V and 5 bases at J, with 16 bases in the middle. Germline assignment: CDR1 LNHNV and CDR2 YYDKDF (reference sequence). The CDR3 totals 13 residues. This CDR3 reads CATGNRGVYGYTF. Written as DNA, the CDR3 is TGTGCCACGGGAAACCGGGGTGTTTATGGCTACACCTTC. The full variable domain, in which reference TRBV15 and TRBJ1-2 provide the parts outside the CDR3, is DAMVIQNPRYQVTQFGKPVTLSCSQTLNHNVMYWYQQKSSQAPKLLFHYYDKDFNNEADTPDNFQSRRPNTSFCFLDIRSPGLGDTAMYLCATGNRGVYGYTFGSGTRLTVV.

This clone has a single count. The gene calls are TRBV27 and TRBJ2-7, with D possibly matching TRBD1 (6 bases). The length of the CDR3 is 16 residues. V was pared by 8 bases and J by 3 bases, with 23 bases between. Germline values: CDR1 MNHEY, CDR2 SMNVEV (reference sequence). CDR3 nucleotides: TGTGCCAGCTCTCAGCCAGGGGCAGGGATCTACTACGAGCAGTACTTC. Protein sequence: CASSQPGAGIYYEQYF.

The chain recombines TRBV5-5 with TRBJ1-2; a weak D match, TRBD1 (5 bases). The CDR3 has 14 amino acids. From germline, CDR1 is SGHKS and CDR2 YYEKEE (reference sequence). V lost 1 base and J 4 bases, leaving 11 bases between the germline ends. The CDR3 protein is CASSLSGQGYGYTF. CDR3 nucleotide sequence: TGTGCCAGCAGCTTGTCAGGGCAGGGCTATGGCTACACCTTC.

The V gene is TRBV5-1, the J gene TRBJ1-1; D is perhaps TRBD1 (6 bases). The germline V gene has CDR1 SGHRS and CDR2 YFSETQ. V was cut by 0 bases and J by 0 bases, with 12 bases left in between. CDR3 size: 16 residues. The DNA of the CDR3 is TGCGCCAGCAGCTTGGATCCCACAGGGATGAACACTGAAGCTTTCTTT. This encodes CASSLDPTGMNTEAFF.

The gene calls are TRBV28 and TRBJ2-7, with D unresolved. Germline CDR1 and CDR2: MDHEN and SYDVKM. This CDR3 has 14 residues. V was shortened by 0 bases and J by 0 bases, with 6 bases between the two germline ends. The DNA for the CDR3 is TGTGCCAGCAGTTTATGGGATAGCTCCTACGAGCAGTACTTC. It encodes CASSLWDSSYEQYF.

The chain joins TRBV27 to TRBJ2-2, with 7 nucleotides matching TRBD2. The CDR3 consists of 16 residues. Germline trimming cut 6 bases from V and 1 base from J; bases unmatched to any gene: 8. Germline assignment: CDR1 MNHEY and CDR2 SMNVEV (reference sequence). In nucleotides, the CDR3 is TGTGCCAGCAGGCGACCGGGGGGAGGGAACACCGGGGAGCTGTTTTTT. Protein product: CASRRPGGGNTGELFF.

As DNA, the CDR3 is TGCGCCAGCAGCCAAGTTGGGGCTAGGCCCCAAGAGACCCAGTACTTC. Residues: CASSQVGARPQETQYF. This sequence joins TRBV4-1 and TRBJ2-5, with D perhaps matching TRBD1 (5 bases). This CDR3 comprises 16 residues. Trimming left V 1 base short and J 1 base short, with 13 bases between. Germline CDR1 is MGHRA and CDR2 is YSYEKL.

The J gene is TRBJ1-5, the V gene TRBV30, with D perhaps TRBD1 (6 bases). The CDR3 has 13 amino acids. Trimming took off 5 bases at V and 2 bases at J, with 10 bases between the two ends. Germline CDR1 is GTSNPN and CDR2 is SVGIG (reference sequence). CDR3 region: CAWGRQGNQPQHF. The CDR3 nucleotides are TGTGCCTGGGGACGACAGGGCAATCAGCCCCAGCATTTT.

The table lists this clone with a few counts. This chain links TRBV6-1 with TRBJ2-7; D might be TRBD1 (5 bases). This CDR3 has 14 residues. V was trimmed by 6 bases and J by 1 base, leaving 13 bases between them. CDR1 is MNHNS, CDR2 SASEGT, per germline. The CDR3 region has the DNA TGTGCCAGCAGGTCAAGTAGGGGTTCCTACGAGCAGTACTTC. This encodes CASRSSRGSYEQYF.

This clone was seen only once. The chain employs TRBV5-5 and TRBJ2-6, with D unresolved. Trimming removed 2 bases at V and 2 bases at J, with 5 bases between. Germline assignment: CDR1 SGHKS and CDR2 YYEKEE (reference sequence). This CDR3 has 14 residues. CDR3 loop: CASSLRTGANVLTF. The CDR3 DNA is TGTGCCAGCAGCTTAAGAACTGGGGCCAACGTCCTGACTTTC.

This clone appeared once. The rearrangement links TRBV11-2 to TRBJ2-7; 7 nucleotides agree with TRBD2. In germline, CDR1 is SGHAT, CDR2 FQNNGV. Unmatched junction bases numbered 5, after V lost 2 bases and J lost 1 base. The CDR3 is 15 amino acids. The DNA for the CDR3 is TGTGCCAGCAGCTTACACGGCGGGAGTTCCTACGAGCAGTACTTC. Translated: CASSLHGGSSYEQYF.

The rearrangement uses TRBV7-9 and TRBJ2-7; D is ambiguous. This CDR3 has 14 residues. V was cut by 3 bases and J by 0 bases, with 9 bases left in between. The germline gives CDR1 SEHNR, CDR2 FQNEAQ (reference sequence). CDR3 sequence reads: CASSLTASSYEQYF. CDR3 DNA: TGTGCCAGCAGCTTGACGGCGAGCTCCTACGAGCAGTACTTC.

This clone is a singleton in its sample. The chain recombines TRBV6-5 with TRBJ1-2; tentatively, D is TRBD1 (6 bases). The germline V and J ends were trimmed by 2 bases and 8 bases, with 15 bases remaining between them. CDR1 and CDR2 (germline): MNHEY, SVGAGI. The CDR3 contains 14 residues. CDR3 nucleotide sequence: TGTGCCAGCAGTTACCCGGGACACAACCAGGGCTACACCTTC. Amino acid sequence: CASSYPGHNQGYTF.

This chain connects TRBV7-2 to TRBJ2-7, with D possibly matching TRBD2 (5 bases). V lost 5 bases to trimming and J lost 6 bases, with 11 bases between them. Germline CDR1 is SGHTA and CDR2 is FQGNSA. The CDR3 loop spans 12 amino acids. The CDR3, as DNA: TGTGCCAGCAGCCGATCCGCGGGCGAGCAGTACTTC. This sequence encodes CASSRSAGEQYF.

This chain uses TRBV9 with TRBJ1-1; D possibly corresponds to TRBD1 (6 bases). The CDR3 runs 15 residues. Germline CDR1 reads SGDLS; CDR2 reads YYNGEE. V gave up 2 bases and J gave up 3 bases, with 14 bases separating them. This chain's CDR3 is CASSVLGAGDTEAFF. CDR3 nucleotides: TGTGCCAGCAGCGTGTTGGGGGCGGGGGACACTGAAGCTTTCTTT.

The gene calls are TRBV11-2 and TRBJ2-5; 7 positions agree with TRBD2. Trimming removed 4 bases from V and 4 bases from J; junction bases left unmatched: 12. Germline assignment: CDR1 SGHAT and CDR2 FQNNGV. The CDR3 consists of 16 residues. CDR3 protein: CASSSPSGLEPETQYF. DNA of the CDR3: TGTGCCAGCAGCTCTCCGTCCGGACTAGAGCCAGAGACCCAGTACTTC.

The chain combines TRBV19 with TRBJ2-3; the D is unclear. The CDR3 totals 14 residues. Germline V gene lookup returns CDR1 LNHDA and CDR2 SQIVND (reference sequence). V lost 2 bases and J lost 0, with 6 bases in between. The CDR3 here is CASSIKGSTDTQYF. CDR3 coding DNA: TGTGCCAGTAGTATAAAGGGTAGCACAGATACGCAGTATTTT.

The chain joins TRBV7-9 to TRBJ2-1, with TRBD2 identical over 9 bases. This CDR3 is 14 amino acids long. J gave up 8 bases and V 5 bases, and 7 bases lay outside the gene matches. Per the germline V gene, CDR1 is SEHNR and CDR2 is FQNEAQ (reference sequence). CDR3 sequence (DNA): TGTGCCAGCAGCCAGGGGACTAGCCTTGATGAGCAGTTCTTC. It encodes CASSQGTSLDEQFF.

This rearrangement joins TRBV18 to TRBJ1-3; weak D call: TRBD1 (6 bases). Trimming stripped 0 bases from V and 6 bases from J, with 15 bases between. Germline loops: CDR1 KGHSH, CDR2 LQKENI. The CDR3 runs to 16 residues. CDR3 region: CASSPPRGGFENTIYF. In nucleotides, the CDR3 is TGTGCCAGCTCACCACCGAGGGGGGGATTTGAAAACACCATATATTTT.

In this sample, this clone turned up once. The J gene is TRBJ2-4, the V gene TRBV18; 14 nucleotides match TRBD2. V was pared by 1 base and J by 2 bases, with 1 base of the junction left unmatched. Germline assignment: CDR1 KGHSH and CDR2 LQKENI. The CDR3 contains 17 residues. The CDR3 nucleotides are TGTGCCAGCTCACCACGGACTAGCGGGGGGTCCAAAAACATTCAGTACTTC. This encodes CASSPRTSGGSKNIQYF.

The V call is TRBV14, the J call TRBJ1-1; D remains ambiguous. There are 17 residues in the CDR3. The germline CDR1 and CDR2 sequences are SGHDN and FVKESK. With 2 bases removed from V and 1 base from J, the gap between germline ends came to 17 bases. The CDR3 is CASSQLQSVSGNTEAFF. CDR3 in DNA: TGTGCCAGCAGCCAACTGCAGTCGGTTAGTGGGAACACTGAAGCTTTCTTT.